The clone carrying this TCR beta chain was seen many times. The CDR3 runs to 15 residues. V was trimmed by 6 bases and J by 3 bases, leaving 15 bases between them. Germline CDR1 LNHDA, CDR2 SQIVND (reference sequence). This specimen belongs to a study of T cells in Graves' hyperthyroidism and ophthalmopathy. About the research overall: Initial diagnosis, before any treatment, was when peripheral blood was collected.

Amplification of TCR beta CDR3 regions used RNA as the template. During a first-round RT-PCR of the TCR CDR3, the HTBI primer set was used. One entry per CDR3 protein results from TCRdb running MiXCR on the multiplex PCR reads. Of roughly 520,000 distinct CDR3 sequences in the sample, approximately 24% were seen once. This clonotype originated in a woman in her 30s with Graves' ophthalmopathy. Source material: blood. V and J are TRBV19 and TRBJ1-5; a weak D match, TRBD1 (5 bases). DNA for the CDR3: TGTGCCAGTAGGGGGGGGAGATGGAACAATCAGCCCCAGCATTTT. This codes for CASRGGRWNNQPQHF.